Included here is one TCR beta chain sequence, with context. The germline V gene has CDR1 MNHNY and CDR2 SVGAGI (reference sequence). The CDR3 length is 12 residues. The trim removed 10 bases at V and 5 bases at J, leaving 3 bases unmatched. The table came from immunoSEQ multiplex PCR; TCRdb's copy has only in-frame clones and leaves some out. The sample has about 200,000 clones; approximately 91% are singletons. These data are taken from a study of blood T cell repertoires in COVID-19. Sample: peripheral blood. The chain is built from TRBV6-6 and TRBJ1-4, with 8 bases matching TRBD1. The receptor was isolated from a young man with active or convalescent COVID-19. The CDR3 sequence: CATRQGNEKLFF. As DNA, the CDR3 is TGTGCCACAAGACAGGGGAATGAAAAACTGTTTTTT.